This T cell receptor (beta chain) comes out of a study of blood T cell repertoires in COVID-19. Sequencing was performed with immunoSEQ multiplex PCR; in TCRdb, only in-frame clones are kept and a portion is missing. Found here are 250,000 to 350,000 clones, roughly nine tenths of them singletons; the top ten hold approximately 0.94%. The germline gives CDR1 LGHNA, CDR2 YNFKEQ. The CDR3 length is 13 residues. Trimming took 1 base from V and 3 from J, leaving 5 bases between them. Sequenced input: peripheral blood. V gene TRBV4-2 combines with J gene TRBJ2-3; the D is unclear. The sequence was collected from a woman aged 40 to 49 who had recovered from COVID-19. The DNA for the CDR3 is TGTGCCAGCAGCCAAGTCCAAACAGATACGCAGTATTTT. Translated: CASSQVQTDTQYF.